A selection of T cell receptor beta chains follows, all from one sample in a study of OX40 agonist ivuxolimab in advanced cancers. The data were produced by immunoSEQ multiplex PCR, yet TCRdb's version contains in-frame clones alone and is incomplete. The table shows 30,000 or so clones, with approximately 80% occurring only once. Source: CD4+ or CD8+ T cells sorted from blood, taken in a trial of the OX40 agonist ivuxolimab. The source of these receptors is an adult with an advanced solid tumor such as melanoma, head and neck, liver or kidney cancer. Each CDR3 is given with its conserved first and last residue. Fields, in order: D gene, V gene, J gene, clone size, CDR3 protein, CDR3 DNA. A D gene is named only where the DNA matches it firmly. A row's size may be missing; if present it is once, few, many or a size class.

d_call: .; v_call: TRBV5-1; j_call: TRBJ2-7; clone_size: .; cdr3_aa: CASSLVVSPYEQYF; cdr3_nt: TGCGCCAGCAGCTTGGTAGTCAGTCCCTACGAGCAGTACTTC
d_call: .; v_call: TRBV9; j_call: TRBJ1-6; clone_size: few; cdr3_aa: CASSVTGTNNSPLHF; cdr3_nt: TGTGCCAGCAGCGTAACCGGGACTAATAATTCACCCCTCCACTTT
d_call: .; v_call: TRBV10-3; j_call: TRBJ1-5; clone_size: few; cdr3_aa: CAISESTDQPQHF; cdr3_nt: TGTGCCATCAGTGAGTCAACGGATCAGCCCCAGCATTTT
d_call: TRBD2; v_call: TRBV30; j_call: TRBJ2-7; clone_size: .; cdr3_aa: CAWRPGLAGREQYF; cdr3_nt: TGTGCCTGGAGGCCCGGACTAGCGGGTAGGGAGCAGTACTTC
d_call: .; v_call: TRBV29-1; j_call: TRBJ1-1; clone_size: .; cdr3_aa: CSVYNTEAFF; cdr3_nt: TGCAGCGTCTACAACACTGAAGCTTTCTTT
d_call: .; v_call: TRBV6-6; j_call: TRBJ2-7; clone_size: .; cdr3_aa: CASSYSSQGYEQYF; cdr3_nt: TGTGCCAGCAGTTACTCGTCACAGGGCTACGAGCAGTACTTC
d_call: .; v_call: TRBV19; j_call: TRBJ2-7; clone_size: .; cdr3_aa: CARSDSSLSYEQYF; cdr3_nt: TGTGCCAGGAGCGACTCGTCACTCTCCTACGAGCAGTACTTC
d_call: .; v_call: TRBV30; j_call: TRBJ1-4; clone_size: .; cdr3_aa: CAWKGPLLTEKLFF; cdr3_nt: TGTGCCTGGAAGGGACCCCTGCTTACGGAAAAACTGTTTTTT
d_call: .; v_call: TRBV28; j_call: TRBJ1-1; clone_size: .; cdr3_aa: CASRGMTEAFF; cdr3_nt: TGTGCCAGCAGGGGTATGACTGAAGCTTTCTTT
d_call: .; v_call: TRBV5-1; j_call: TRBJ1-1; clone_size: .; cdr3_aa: CASSPGGTEAFF; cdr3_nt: TGCGCCAGCAGCCCGGGTGGCACTGAAGCTTTCTTT
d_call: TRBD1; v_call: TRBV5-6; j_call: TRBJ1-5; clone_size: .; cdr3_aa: CASSLVVGQGASNQPQHF; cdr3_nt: TGTGCCAGCAGCTTGGTGGTCGGACAGGGGGCGAGCAATCAGCCCCAGCATTTT
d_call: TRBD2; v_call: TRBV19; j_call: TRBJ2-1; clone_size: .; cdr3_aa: CASSSLAGGKYNEQFF; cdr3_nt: TGTGCCAGTAGTTCACTAGCGGGAGGGAAATACAATGAGCAGTTCTTC
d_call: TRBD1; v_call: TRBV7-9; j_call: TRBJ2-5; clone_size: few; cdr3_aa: CASSFRTGQETQYF; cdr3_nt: TGTGCCAGCAGCTTTAGGACAGGGCAAGAGACCCAGTACTTC
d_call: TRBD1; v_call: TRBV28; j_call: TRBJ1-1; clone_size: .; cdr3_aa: CASSSPQGAPEAFF; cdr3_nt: TGTGCCAGCAGTTCTCCACAGGGGGCCCCTGAAGCTTTCTTT
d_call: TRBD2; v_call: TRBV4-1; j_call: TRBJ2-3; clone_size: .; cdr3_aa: CASSPGGRGVTDTQYF; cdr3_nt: TGCGCCAGCAGCCCGGGCGGGCGGGGGGTCACAGATACGCAGTATTTT
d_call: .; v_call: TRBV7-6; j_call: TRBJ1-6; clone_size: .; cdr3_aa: CASSPRDGGTPLHF; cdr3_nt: TGTGCCAGCAGCCCCAGGGACGGCGGCACACCCCTCCACTTT
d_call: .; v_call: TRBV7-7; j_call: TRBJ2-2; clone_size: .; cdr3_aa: CASSPSVNTGELFF; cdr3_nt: TGTGCTAGCAGCCCAAGCGTCAACACCGGGGAGCTGTTTTTT
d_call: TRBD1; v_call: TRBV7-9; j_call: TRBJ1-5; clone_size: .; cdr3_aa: CASSHPTGRQPQHF; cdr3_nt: TGTGCCAGCAGCCACCCGACAGGGAGACAGCCCCAGCATTTT
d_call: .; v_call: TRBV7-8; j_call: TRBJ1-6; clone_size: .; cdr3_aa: CASSLNRIPNSPLHF; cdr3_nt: TGTGCCAGCAGCTTAAACAGAATCCCTAATTCACCCCTCCACTTT
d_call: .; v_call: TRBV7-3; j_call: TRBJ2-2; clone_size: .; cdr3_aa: CASSRGDTGELFF; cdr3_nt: TGTGCCAGCAGCAGGGGAGATACCGGGGAGCTGTTTTTT
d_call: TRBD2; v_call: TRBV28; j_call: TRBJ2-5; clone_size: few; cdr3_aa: CASRSTSGEGETQYF; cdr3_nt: TGTGCCAGCAGATCGACTAGCGGGGAGGGGGAGACCCAGTACTTC
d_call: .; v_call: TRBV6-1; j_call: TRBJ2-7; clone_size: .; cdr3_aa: CASWDGRPYEQYF; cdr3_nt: TGTGCCAGCTGGGATGGCAGACCCTACGAGCAGTACTTC
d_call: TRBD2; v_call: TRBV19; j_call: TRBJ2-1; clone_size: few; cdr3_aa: CASATSGRGSEQFF; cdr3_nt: TGTGCCAGCGCTACTAGCGGGAGAGGAAGTGAGCAGTTCTTC
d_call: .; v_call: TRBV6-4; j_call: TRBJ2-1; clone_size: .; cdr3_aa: CARTGLRYNEQFF; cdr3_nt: TGTGCCAGGACGGGACTCCGTTACAATGAGCAGTTCTTC
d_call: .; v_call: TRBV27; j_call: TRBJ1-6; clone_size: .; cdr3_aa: CASSSEYSYNSPLHF; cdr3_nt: TGTGCCAGCAGTTCCGAATACTCCTATAATTCACCCCTCCACTTT
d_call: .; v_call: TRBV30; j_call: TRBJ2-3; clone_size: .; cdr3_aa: CAWSSGGGHARTDTQYF; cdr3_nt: TGTGCCTGGAGTTCAGGGGGAGGGCACGCTCGCACAGATACGCAGTATTTT
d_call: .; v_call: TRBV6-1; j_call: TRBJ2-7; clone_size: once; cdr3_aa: CATGGVSSNAGISPF; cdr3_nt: TGTGCCACCGGGGGAGTTTCGAGCAATGCAGGGATTTCGCCCTTC
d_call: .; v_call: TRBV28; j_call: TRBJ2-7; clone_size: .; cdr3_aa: CASSSQTYFSYEQYF; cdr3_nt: TGTGCCAGCAGTTCCCAAACTTACTTCTCCTACGAGCAGTACTTC
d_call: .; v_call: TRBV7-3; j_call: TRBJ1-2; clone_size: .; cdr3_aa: CASSPQSNYGYTF; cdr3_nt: TGTGCCAGCAGCCCCCAGAGTAACTATGGCTACACCTTC
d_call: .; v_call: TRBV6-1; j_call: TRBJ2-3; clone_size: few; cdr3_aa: CASSELGAGGSTDTQYF; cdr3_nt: TGTGCCAGCAGTGAGTTAGGGGCAGGGGGGAGCACAGATACGCAGTATTTT
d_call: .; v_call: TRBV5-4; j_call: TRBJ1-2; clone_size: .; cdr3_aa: CASSLNIGFNGYTF; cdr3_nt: TGTGCCAGCAGCTTAAACATCGGGTTCAATGGCTACACCTTC
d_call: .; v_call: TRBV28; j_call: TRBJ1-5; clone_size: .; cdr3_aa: CASSLTSSSNQPQHF; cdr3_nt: TGTGCCAGCAGTTTAACATCCTCTAGCAATCAGCCCCAGCATTTT
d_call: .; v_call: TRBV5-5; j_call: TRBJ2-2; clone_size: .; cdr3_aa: CASSLGHLNTGELFF; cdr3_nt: TGTGCCAGCAGCCTGGGACATCTGAACACCGGGGAGCTGTTTTTT
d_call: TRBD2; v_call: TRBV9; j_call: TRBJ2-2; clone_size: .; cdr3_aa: CASSKTSGARTGELFF; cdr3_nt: TGTGCCAGCAGCAAGACTAGCGGGGCTAGAACCGGGGAGCTGTTTTTT
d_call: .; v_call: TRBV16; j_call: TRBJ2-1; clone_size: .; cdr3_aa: CASSPTGSYYNEQFF; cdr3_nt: TGTGCCAGCAGCCCAACAGGGTCATACTACAATGAGCAGTTCTTC
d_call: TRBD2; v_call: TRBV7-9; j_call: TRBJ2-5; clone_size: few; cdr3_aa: CASSLLAGRETQYF; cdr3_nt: TGTGCCAGCAGCTTGCTAGCGGGAAGAGAGACCCAGTACTTC
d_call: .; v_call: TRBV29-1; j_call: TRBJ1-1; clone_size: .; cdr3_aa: CSVGYERGTAFF; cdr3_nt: TGCAGCGTTGGTTACGAGCGGGGGACGGCTTTCTTT
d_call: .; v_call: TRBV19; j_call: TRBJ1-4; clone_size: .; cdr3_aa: CASHTGPWREKLFF; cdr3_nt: TGTGCCAGTCATACCGGGCCATGGCGTGAAAAACTGTTTTTT
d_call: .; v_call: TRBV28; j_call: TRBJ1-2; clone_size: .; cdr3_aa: CASSLPLGTNYGYTF; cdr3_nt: TGTGCCAGCAGTTTACCCTTAGGTACCAACTATGGCTACACCTTC
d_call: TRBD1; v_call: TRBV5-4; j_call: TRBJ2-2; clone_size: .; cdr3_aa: CASSLLGQGDTGELFF; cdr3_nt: TGTGCCAGCAGCCTATTAGGACAGGGGGACACCGGGGAGCTGTTTTTT
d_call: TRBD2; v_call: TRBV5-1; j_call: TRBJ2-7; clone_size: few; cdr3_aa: CASSLTSGSVEQYF; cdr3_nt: TGCGCCAGCAGCCTGACTAGCGGGAGTGTTGAGCAGTACTTC
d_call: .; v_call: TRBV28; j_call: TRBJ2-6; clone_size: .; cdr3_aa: CASRTLSSSGANVLTF; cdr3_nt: TGTGCCAGCAGGACACTCTCCAGCTCTGGGGCCAACGTCCTGACTTTC
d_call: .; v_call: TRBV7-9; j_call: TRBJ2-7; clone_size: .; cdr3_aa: CASSLGGEEYEQYF; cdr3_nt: TGTGCCAGCAGCTTAGGGGGCGAGGAATACGAGCAGTACTTC
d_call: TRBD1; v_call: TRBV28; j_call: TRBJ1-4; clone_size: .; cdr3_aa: CASSLQNRGEKLFF; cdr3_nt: TGTGCCAGCAGTTTACAAAACAGGGGTGAAAAACTGTTTTTT
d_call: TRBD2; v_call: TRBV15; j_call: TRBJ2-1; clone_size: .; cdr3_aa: CATSRALEAGGEPKQFF; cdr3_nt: TGTGCCACCAGCAGAGCTCTGGAAGCGGGGGGGGAGCCTAAGCAGTTCTTC
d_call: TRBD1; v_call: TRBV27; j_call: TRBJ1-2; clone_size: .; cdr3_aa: CASSLDRAGNNGYTF; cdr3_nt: TGTGCCAGCAGTTTAGACAGGGCGGGGAATAATGGCTACACCTTC
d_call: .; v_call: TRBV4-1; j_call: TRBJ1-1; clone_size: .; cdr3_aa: CASSQPRGRTEAFF; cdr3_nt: TGCGCCAGCAGCCAACCCCGGGGTCGGACTGAAGCTTTCTTT
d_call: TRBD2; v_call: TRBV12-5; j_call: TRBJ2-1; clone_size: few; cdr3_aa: CASGFLAGLPFF; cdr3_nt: TGTGCTAGTGGTTTTCTAGCGGGTTTGCCGTTCTTC
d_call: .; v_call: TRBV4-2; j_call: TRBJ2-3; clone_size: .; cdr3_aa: CASSQRRDTQYF; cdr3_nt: TGTGCCAGCAGCCAAAGAAGAGATACGCAGTATTTT
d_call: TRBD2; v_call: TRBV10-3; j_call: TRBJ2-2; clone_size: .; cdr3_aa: CASTGTSPGELFF; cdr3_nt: TGTGCCTCAACCGGGACTAGCCCCGGGGAGCTGTTTTTT